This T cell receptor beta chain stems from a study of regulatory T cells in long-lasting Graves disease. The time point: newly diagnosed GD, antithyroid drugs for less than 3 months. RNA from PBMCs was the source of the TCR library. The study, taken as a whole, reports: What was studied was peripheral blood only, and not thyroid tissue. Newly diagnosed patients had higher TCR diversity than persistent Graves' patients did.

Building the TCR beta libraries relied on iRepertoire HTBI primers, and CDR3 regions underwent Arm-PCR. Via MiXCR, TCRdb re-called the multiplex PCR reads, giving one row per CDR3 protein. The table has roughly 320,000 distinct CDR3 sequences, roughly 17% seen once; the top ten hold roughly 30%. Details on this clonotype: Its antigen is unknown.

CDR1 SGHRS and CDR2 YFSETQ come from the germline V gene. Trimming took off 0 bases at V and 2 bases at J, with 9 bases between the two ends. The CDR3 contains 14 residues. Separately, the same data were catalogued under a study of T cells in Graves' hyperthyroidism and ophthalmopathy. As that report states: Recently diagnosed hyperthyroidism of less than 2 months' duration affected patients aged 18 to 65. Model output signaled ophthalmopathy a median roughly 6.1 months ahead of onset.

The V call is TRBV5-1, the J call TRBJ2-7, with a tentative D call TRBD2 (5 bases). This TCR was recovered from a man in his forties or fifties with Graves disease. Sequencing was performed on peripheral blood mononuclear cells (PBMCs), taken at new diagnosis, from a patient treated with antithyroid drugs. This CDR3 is CASSLVPGTYEQYF. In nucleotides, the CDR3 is TGCGCCAGCAGCTTGGTCCCGGGAACCTACGAGCAGTACTTC.